This T cell receptor beta chain is drawn from a study of glioma-infiltrating T cells (dated by TCRdb to about 2016). Some background on the complete study: The study sequenced TCR alpha- and beta-chain repertoires from glioma tissue, from non-neoplastic brain tissue and from matched peripheral blood mononuclear cells. To measure divergence between tissue and blood T-cell populations, each tissue-infiltrating repertoire was compared with the peripheral blood repertoire of the same patient. Three low-grade glioma patients, seven to nine primary glioblastoma patients, and three non-glioma patients who contributed non-neoplastic brain tissue made up the paired cohort. Overall results and qualifications from the work: Small numbers underpinned the group comparisons: eight glioblastoma patients, three low-grade glioma patients and three non-neoplastic patients. Only a very small number of CDR3 sequences turned up in both tissue and blood, a result put down to high CDR3 diversity combined with limited sampling. VJ-independent divergence between tissue and blood was lower than expected in non-neoplastic patients but higher than expected in all gliomas, particularly low-grade gliomas.

TCR alpha and beta CDR3 regions were amplified with the iRepertoire nested amplicon-rescue multiplex PCR (arm-PCR) platform from RNA. One-step reverse transcription and amplification used roughly 95-400 ng of tissue mRNA or PBMC total RNA as input. Following bead purification, Illumina adapters were added by a secondary multiplex PCR, and libraries between 200 and 400 bp were gel-purified. Internal 6-nucleotide barcodes were carried by the libraries and were used for demultiplexing. Sequencing of libraries was performed on an Illumina MiSeq with 2x220 or 2x250 nucleotide paired-end reads. As for how the authors treated the data: Paired reads were merged using FLASH 1.2.11 and aligned with BWA-MEM to the GRCh37 human genome, and TRA and TRB reads were then extracted. An IMGT-derived reference of cassette sequences and CDR3 motifs, with pseudogenes included, was used for V and J assignment. Reads were translated in three frames, and productive CDR3s were defined as those with a C...FGXG motif and no stop codons. Unique combinations of V-J cassette pair and CDR3 amino acid sequence were defined as clonotypes. Reads were filtered by Hamming distance, thresholded by each sample's sequence error rate in mapped regions. The raw public data were reprocessed by TCRdb itself: fastp quality trimming at Q25, MiXCR clonotype calling, in-frame beta chains only. Each entry merges the rows of one CDR3 protein and shows their most common DNA and genes. These V and J calls originate from TCRdb's pipeline instead of the authors' own analysis. In all, the sample holds about 190,000 distinct CDR3 sequences, and about 32% of those were seen once. Of the sample, 20% falls within the top ten clones.

This clonotype came up a few times. The antigen it recognizes is unknown. Base qualities are not provided; no much larger clone lies one nucleotide away. The sample taken for sequencing was glioma tissue, nonneoplastic brain tissue, or PBMCs (not recorded which). This sequence was found in a human donor with low-grade glioma or glioblastoma, undergoing nonglioma brain surgery, or in good health (not recorded which).

The CDR3 loop reads CASSFRQGQPQHF. The DNA sequence is given as TGTGCCAGCAGTTTCCGGCAGGGTCAGCCCCAGCATTTT. Recombination joined TRBV12-3 or TRBV12-4 with TRBJ1-5; a tentative D match to TRBD1 spans 5 bases. The junction carries 9 bases between V and J, which are trimmed by 3 bases and 6 bases respectively. The CDR3 numbers 13 residues from cysteine through phenylalanine. The kept DNA is CDR3 alone, 39 bases in frame from the first base.